The T cell receptor beta chain under discussion was sequenced for a study of T cell changes during pregnancy in multiple sclerosis. Measured with immunoSEQ multiplex PCR; TCRdb has only the in-frame clones, and not every one. The sample carries about 76,000 clones, around 90% recorded once. The CDR3 has 18 residues. Trimming took 1 base from V and 6 from J; bases not matched to a gene: 18. CDR1 and CDR2 (germline): SGHRS, YFSETQ. V gene TRBV5-1 combines with J gene TRBJ2-7; 8 bases match TRBD1. The sequences come from peripheral blood, collected after pregnancy. This sequence was found in a female donor in good health, enrolled as a control in a pregnancy study. CDR3 protein: CASSLLGTGAYLGSEQYF. In nucleotides, the CDR3 is TGCGCCAGCAGCTTGTTGGGGACAGGTGCTTATTTGGGTAGCGAGCAGTACTTC. The variable domain in full, completed from reference TRBV5-1 and TRBJ2-7, reads KAGVTQTPRYLIKTRGQQVTLSCSPISGHRSVSWYQQTPGQGLQFLFEYFSETQRNKGNFPGRFSGRQFSNSRSEMNVSTLELGDSALYLCASSLLGTGAYLGSEQYFGPGTRLTVT.